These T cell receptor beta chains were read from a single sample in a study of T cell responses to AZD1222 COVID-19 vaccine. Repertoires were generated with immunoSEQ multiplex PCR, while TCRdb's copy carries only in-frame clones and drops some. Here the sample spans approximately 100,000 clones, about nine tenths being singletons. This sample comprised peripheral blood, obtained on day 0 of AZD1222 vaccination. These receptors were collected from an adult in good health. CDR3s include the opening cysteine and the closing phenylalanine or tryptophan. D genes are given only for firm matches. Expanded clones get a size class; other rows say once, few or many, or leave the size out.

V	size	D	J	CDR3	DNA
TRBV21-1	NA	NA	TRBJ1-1	CASSKGTGWDTEAFF	TGTGCCAGCAGCAAAGGGACGGGATGGGACACTGAAGCTTTCTTT
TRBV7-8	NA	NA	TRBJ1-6	CASTPRGDWGSPLHF	TGTGCCAGCACCCCCAGGGGCGATTGGGGTTCACCCCTCCACTTT
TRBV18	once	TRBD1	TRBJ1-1	CASSLDRGNTEAFF	TGTGCCAGCTCCTTGGACAGGGGGAACACTGAAGCTTTCTTT
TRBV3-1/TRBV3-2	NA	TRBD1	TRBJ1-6	CASSQESHLPWGRGGSPLHF	TGTGCCAGCAGCCAAGAATCCCATCTACCGTGGGGCAGGGGGGGGTCACCCCTCCACTTT
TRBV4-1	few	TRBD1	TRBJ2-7	CASSQDLTGGSYEQYF	TGCGCCAGCAGCCAAGATTTGACAGGGGGTTCCTACGAGCAGTACTTC
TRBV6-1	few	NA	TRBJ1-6	CASSEAGGSSPLHF	TGTGCCAGCAGTGAAGCTGGGGGCAGTTCACCCCTCCACTTT
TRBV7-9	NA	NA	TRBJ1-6	CASSRNNSPLHF	TGTGCCAGCAGTAGAAATAATTCACCCCTCCACTTT
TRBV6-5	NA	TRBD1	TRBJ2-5	CASTPAGGEGETQYF	TGTGCCAGCACCCCAGCAGGGGGCGAAGGAGAGACCCAGTACTTC
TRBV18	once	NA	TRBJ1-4	CASSPGRGSEKLFF	TGTGCCAGCTCACCGGGGAGGGGGAGTGAAAAACTGTTTTTT
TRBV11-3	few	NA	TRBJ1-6	CASSLNSISPLHF	TGTGCCAGCAGCTTAAATTCGATTTCACCCCTCCACTTT
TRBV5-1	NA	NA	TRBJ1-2	CASSDYGYTF	TGCGCCAGCAGCGACTATGGCTACACCTTC
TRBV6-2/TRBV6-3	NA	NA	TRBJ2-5	CASSPHDPTEAQETQYF	TGTGCCAGCAGTCCCCACGACCCGACAGAGGCCCAAGAGACCCAGTACTTC
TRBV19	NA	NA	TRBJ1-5	CASSIAGFRDQPQHF	TGTGCCAGTAGTATAGCCGGGTTCAGGGATCAGCCCCAGCATTTT
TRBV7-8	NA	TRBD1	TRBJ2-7	CASSVQGASNEQYF	TGTGCCAGCAGCGTACAGGGGGCTAGCAACGAGCAGTACTTC
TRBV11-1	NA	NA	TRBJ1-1	CASSSWGGTEAFF	TGTGCCAGCAGCTCCTGGGGTGGGACTGAAGCTTTCTTT
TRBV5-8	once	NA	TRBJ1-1	CASSLWDTEAFF	TGTGCCAGCAGCTTGTGGGACACTGAAGCTTTCTTT
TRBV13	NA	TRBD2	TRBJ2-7	CASSLGTSAGEQYF	TGTGCCAGCAGCTTAGGGACTAGCGCGGGCGAGCAGTACTTC
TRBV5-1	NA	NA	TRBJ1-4	CASSRDQRNEKLFF	TGCGCCAGCAGTCGGGACCAGAGGAATGAAAAACTGTTTTTT
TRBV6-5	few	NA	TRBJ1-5	CASSYRLDQPQHF	TGTGCCAGCAGTTACCGACTGGACCAGCCCCAGCATTTT
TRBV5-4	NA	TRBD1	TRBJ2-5	CASSFYPKAGTGRTQYF	TGTGCCAGCAGCTTCTACCCCAAAGCCGGGACAGGGCGGACCCAGTACTTC
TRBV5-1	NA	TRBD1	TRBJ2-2	CASSLGPRDRVATGELFF	TGCGCCAGCAGCTTGGGACCCCGGGACAGGGTTGCCACCGGGGAGCTGTTTTTT
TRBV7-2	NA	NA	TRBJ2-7	CASSFDRYYEQYF	TGTGCCAGCAGCTTCGACAGATACTACGAGCAGTACTTC
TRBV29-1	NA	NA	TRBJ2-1	CSVEGASGGSYNEQFF	TGCAGCGTTGAAGGGGCCTCGGGGGGCTCGTACAATGAGCAGTTCTTC
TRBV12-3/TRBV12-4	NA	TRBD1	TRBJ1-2	CASSLTGIGYTF	TGTGCCAGCAGTCTGACAGGGATTGGCTACACCTTC
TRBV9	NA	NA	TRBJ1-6	CASSFSPLGNSPLHF	TGTGCCAGCAGCTTCAGTCCCCTTGGGAATTCACCCCTCCACTTT
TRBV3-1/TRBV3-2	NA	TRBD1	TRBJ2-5	CASTIQTGQETQYF	TGTGCCAGCACCATTCAGACAGGGCAAGAGACCCAGTACTTC
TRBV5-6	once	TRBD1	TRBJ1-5	CASSLGVTGAQPQHF	TGTGCCAGCAGCTTAGGGGTGACAGGGGCACAGCCCCAGCATTTT